These T cell receptor beta chains were read from a single sample in a study of cytomegalovirus exposure and HLA in healthy donors. Generated by immunoSEQ multiplex PCR, the TCRdb table keeps only in-frame clones and is missing some. The sample includes more than 150,000 clones, 84% of them seen just once. Sequencing was done on a sample of PBMCs. The origin of the receptors is a boy aged 10-17 years in good health and CMV-seronegative. The CDR3 runs from the conserved cysteine through the conserved F or W. The order of the fields is CDR3 length, V gene, clone size, J gene, D gene, CDR3 DNA, CDR3 protein. A D gene is named only where the DNA matches it firmly. Clone size, where shown, is once, few, many, or a class for clones that have expanded.

len: 14
v_gene: TRBV4-1
abundance: -
j_gene: TRBJ1-2
d_gene: -
CDR3nt: TGCGCCAGCAGCCTCGCAGGGGCAGGGGACGGCTACACCTTC
CDR3aa: CASSLAGAGDGYTF

len: 18
v_gene: TRBV30
abundance: -
j_gene: TRBJ2-4
d_gene: TRBD1
CDR3nt: TGTGCCTGGAGTTCCTGGACAGGGGGCGATTGGGCCAAAAACATTCAGTACTTC
CDR3aa: CAWSSWTGGDWAKNIQYF

len: 14
v_gene: TRBV7-9
abundance: -
j_gene: TRBJ2-2
d_gene: -
CDR3nt: TGTGCCAGCAGCTTTAGTAGTGACACCGGGGAGCTGTTTTTT
CDR3aa: CASSFSSDTGELFF

len: 15
v_gene: TRBV30
abundance: -
j_gene: TRBJ2-1
d_gene: TRBD2
CDR3nt: TGTGCCTGGAGATGGGGACTAGCGGGCTCAGGGGAGCAGTTCTTC
CDR3aa: CAWRWGLAGSGEQFF

len: 11
v_gene: TRBV29-1
abundance: -
j_gene: TRBJ2-1
d_gene: -
CDR3nt: TGCAGCGTTGTCTTAGCGAATGAGCAGTTCTTC
CDR3aa: CSVVLANEQFF

len: 19
v_gene: TRBV10-1
abundance: once
j_gene: TRBJ2-5
d_gene: TRBD1
CDR3nt: TGCGCCAGCAGTGAGATCGACCCTACCTTAGGACAGGGCGGAGAGACCCAGTACTTC
CDR3aa: CASSEIDPTLGQGGETQYF

len: 15
v_gene: TRBV7-8
abundance: -
j_gene: TRBJ1-5
d_gene: TRBD1
CDR3nt: TGTGCCAGCAGTTCCGGGACAGGGGCCAATCAGCCCCAGCATTTT
CDR3aa: CASSSGTGANQPQHF

len: 15
v_gene: TRBV10-3
abundance: -
j_gene: TRBJ2-7
d_gene: -
CDR3nt: TGTGCCATCAGTGAGCGGAGGGACAGCTCCTACGAGCAGTACTTC
CDR3aa: CAISERRDSSYEQYF

len: 13
v_gene: TRBV7-2
abundance: -
j_gene: TRBJ2-7
d_gene: -
CDR3nt: TGTGCCAGCAGCTTTCGAGGGGGCTACGAGCAGTACTTC
CDR3aa: CASSFRGGYEQYF

len: 15
v_gene: TRBV2
abundance: -
j_gene: TRBJ1-1
d_gene: -
CDR3nt: TGTGCCAGCAGTGAAGCGGGCTTGCGGGGGACTGAAGCTTTCTTT
CDR3aa: CASSEAGLRGTEAFF

len: 15
v_gene: TRBV2
abundance: -
j_gene: TRBJ1-4
d_gene: -
CDR3nt: TGTGCCAGCAGCCCCCGGCTGGGAGCGGATGAAAAACTGTTTTTT
CDR3aa: CASSPRLGADEKLFF

len: 14
v_gene: TRBV11-2
abundance: once
j_gene: TRBJ1-4
d_gene: -
CDR3nt: TGTGCCAGCAGCCCCGATCGCCCTGAGGGGGAACTGTTTTTT
CDR3aa: CASSPDRPEGELFF

len: 11
v_gene: TRBV6-5
abundance: -
j_gene: TRBJ1-1
d_gene: -
CDR3nt: TGTGCCAGCAGCAAGAACACTGAAGCTTTCTTT
CDR3aa: CASSKNTEAFF

len: 12
v_gene: TRBV2
abundance: few
j_gene: TRBJ2-5
d_gene: -
CDR3nt: TGTGCCAGCATTGGTCAGGGCGTGACCCAGTACTTC
CDR3aa: CASIGQGVTQYF

len: 15
v_gene: TRBV7-9
abundance: -
j_gene: TRBJ1-2
d_gene: -
CDR3nt: TGTGCCAGCAGCGCACGTGAAGGGACAATTATGGGCTACACCTTC
CDR3aa: CASSAREGTIMGYTF

len: 11
v_gene: TRBV20-1
abundance: few
j_gene: TRBJ2-5
d_gene: -
CDR3nt: TGCAGTGCTAGCGAGCAAGAGACCCAGTACTTC
CDR3aa: CSASEQETQYF

len: 14
v_gene: TRBV19
abundance: -
j_gene: TRBJ2-7
d_gene: TRBD1
CDR3nt: TGTGCCAGTAGTAGCGGGACAGGGGGATACGAGCAGTACTTC
CDR3aa: CASSSGTGGYEQYF

len: 12
v_gene: TRBV18
abundance: -
j_gene: TRBJ1-2
d_gene: -
CDR3nt: TGTGCCAGCTCAAGGCAGGGCAAGGGCTACACCTTC
CDR3aa: CASSRQGKGYTF

len: 17
v_gene: TRBV4-1
abundance: -
j_gene: TRBJ2-1
d_gene: -
CDR3nt: TGCGCCAGCAGCCAAGTCATCTCGGGTATTTCCTACAATGAGCAGTTCTTC
CDR3aa: CASSQVISGISYNEQFF

len: 14
v_gene: TRBV7-9
abundance: -
j_gene: TRBJ2-5
d_gene: -
CDR3nt: TGTGCCAGCGGCTCCTGGGGGCCGGAGGAGACCCAGTACTTC
CDR3aa: CASGSWGPEETQYF

len: 15
v_gene: TRBV29-1
abundance: -
j_gene: TRBJ2-3
d_gene: -
CDR3nt: TGCAGCGTTGAATATATGGGGGGTAGCACAGATACGCAGTATTTT
CDR3aa: CSVEYMGGSTDTQYF

len: 17
v_gene: TRBV5-1
abundance: -
j_gene: TRBJ1-2
d_gene: TRBD1
CDR3nt: TGCGCCAGCAGCTTGGAGAGCCCGGACAGGCCTAACTATGGCTACACCTTC
CDR3aa: CASSLESPDRPNYGYTF

len: 16
v_gene: TRBV2
abundance: -
j_gene: TRBJ2-7
d_gene: -
CDR3nt: TGTGCCAGCAGTCGTAGGCAGGCGATTAGCTCCTACGAGCAGTACTTC
CDR3aa: CASSRRQAISSYEQYF

len: 17
v_gene: TRBV5-1
abundance: once
j_gene: TRBJ2-1
d_gene: TRBD2
CDR3nt: TGCGCCAGCAGCATCCTAGGGGGACTAGCGGGGGCTAATGAGCAGTTCTTC
CDR3aa: CASSILGGLAGANEQFF

len: 16
v_gene: TRBV21-1
abundance: -
j_gene: TRBJ1-1
d_gene: -
CDR3nt: TGTGCCAGCAGCAAACCGCGATGCAGGTTCAACACTGAAGCTTTCTTT
CDR3aa: CASSKPRCRFNTEAFF

len: 14
v_gene: TRBV19
abundance: -
j_gene: TRBJ2-1
d_gene: TRBD1
CDR3nt: TGTGCCAGTCAAAACAGGGGCTCCTACAATGAGCAGTTCTTC
CDR3aa: CASQNRGSYNEQFF

len: 14
v_gene: TRBV4-1
abundance: -
j_gene: TRBJ2-3
d_gene: -
CDR3nt: TGCGCCAGCAGCCAGAGGACTAAATTCGATACGCAGTATTTT
CDR3aa: CASSQRTKFDTQYF

len: 14
v_gene: TRBV2
abundance: -
j_gene: TRBJ1-1
d_gene: TRBD1
CDR3nt: TGTGCCAGCAGTGGCCGGACAGGGGGCGGTGGAGCTTTCTTT
CDR3aa: CASSGRTGGGGAFF

len: 14
v_gene: TRBV7-6
abundance: -
j_gene: TRBJ1-4
d_gene: -
CDR3nt: TGTGCCAGCGCCCTGGGGGGTACTAATGAAAAACTGTTTTTT
CDR3aa: CASALGGTNEKLFF

len: 16
v_gene: TRBV6-5
abundance: -
j_gene: TRBJ2-1
d_gene: -
CDR3nt: TGTGCCAGCAGTTACAGGGCCAGGGGATTCTCGAATGAGCAGTTCTTC
CDR3aa: CASSYRARGFSNEQFF

len: 13
v_gene: TRBV27
abundance: -
j_gene: TRBJ1-1
d_gene: TRBD1
CDR3nt: TGTGCCAGCAGTCCTAGGGACAGCTCCGAAGCTTTCTTT
CDR3aa: CASSPRDSSEAFF

len: 13
v_gene: TRBV28
abundance: -
j_gene: TRBJ1-1
d_gene: -
CDR3nt: TGTGCCAGCAGAACAACGGGTAACACTGAAGCTTTCTTT
CDR3aa: CASRTTGNTEAFF

len: 14
v_gene: TRBV5-4
abundance: -
j_gene: TRBJ2-7
d_gene: -
CDR3nt: TGTGCCAGCAGCTTGCGCGGAGGGAGCTACGAGCAGTACTTC
CDR3aa: CASSLRGGSYEQYF

len: 13
v_gene: TRBV29-1
abundance: -
j_gene: TRBJ1-1
d_gene: -
CDR3nt: TGCAGCGTTAAGGCAGGCAGGAACACTGAAGCTTTCTTT
CDR3aa: CSVKAGRNTEAFF

len: 14
v_gene: TRBV7-8
abundance: -
j_gene: TRBJ2-3
d_gene: -
CDR3nt: TGTGCCAGCAGCCCCGTTCCCGTATCAGATACGCAGTATTTT
CDR3aa: CASSPVPVSDTQYF

len: 14
v_gene: TRBV2
abundance: -
j_gene: TRBJ2-5
d_gene: -
CDR3nt: TGTGCCAGTACCCCCGGAAGTCTAGCGGAGACCCAGTACTTC
CDR3aa: CASTPGSLAETQYF

len: 13
v_gene: TRBV5-4
abundance: -
j_gene: TRBJ2-7
d_gene: -
CDR3nt: TGTGCCAGCAGCTTGATGTCTACCTACGAGCAGTACTTC
CDR3aa: CASSLMSTYEQYF

len: 15
v_gene: TRBV30
abundance: -
j_gene: TRBJ1-6
d_gene: TRBD1
CDR3nt: TGTGCCTGGAGGGCCAGGACAGGGTGGAGTTCACCCCTCCACTTT
CDR3aa: CAWRARTGWSSPLHF

len: 13
v_gene: TRBV18
abundance: -
j_gene: TRBJ2-1
d_gene: TRBD2
CDR3nt: TGTGCCAGCTCGTCGACTAGCGACAATGAGCAGTTCTTC
CDR3aa: CASSSTSDNEQFF

len: 15
v_gene: TRBV6-1
abundance: -
j_gene: TRBJ2-1
d_gene: -
CDR3nt: TGTGCCAGCAGCCCCGGAGGGGCCGACTACAATGAGCAGTTCTTC
CDR3aa: CASSPGGADYNEQFF

len: 13
v_gene: TRBV28
abundance: -
j_gene: TRBJ2-1
d_gene: TRBD1
CDR3nt: TGTGCCAGCAGTGACGACAGGGGCAATGAGCAGTTCTTC
CDR3aa: CASSDDRGNEQFF

len: 18
v_gene: TRBV15
abundance: -
j_gene: TRBJ2-2
d_gene: TRBD2
CDR3nt: TGTGCCACCAGCAGGCACCCAAGCGGGAGATCGGACACCGGGGAGCTGTTTTTT
CDR3aa: CATSRHPSGRSDTGELFF

len: 16
v_gene: TRBV5-4
abundance: -
j_gene: TRBJ2-6
d_gene: -
CDR3nt: TGTGCCAGCAGCCCTGGGGGGGGCGACGGGGCCAACGTCCTGACTTTC
CDR3aa: CASSPGGGDGANVLTF